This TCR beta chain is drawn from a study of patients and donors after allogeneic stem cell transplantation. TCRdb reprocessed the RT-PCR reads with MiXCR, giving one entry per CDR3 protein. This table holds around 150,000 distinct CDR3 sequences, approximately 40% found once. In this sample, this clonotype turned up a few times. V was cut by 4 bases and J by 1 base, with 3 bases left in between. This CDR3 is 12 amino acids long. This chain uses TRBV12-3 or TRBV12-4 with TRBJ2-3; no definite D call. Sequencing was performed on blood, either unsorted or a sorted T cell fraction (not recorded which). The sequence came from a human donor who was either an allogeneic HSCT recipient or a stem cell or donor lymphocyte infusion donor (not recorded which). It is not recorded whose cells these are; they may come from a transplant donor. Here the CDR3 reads CASSSGTDTQYF. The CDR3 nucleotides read TGTGCCAGCAGTTCCGGCACAGATACGCAGTATTTT.